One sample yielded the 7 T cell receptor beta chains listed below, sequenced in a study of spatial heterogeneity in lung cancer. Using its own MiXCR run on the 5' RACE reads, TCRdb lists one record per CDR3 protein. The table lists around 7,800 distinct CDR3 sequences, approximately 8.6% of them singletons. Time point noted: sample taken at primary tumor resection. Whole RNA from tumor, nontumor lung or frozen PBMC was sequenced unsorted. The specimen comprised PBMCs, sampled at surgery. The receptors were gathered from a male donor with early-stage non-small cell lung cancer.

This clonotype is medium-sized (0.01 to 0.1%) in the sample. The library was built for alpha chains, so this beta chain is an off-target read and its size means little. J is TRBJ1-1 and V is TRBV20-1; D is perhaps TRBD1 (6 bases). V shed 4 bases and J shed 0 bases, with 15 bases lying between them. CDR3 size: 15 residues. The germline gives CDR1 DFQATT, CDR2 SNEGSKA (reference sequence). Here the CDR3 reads CSAISDSPLNTEAFF. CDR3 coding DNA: TGCAGTGCTATCTCGGACAGCCCTCTGAACACTGAAGCTTTCTTT.

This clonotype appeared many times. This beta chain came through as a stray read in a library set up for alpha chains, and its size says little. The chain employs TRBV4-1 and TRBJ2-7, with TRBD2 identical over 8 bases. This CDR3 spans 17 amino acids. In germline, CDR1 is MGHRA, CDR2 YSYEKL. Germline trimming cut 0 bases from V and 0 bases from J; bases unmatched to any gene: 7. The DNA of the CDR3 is TGCGCCAGCAGCCAAGATTCCGGGACTAGGGCCTCCTACGAGCAGTACTTC. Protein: CASSQDSGTRASYEQYF.

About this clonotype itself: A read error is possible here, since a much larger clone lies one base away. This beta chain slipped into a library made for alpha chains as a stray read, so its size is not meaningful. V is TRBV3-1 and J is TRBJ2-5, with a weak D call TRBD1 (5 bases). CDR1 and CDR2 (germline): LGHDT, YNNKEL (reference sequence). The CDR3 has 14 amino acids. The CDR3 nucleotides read TGTGCCAGCGGCCAAGATTTGGCAGGGGAGACCCAGTACTTC. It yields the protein CASGQDLAGETQYF.

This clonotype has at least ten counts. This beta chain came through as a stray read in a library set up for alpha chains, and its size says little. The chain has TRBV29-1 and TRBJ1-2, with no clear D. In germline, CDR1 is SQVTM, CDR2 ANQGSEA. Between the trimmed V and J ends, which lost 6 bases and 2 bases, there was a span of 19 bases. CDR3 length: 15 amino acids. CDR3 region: CSVDSDILANYGYTF. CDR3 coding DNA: TGCAGCGTCGACTCGGATATACTGGCCAACTATGGCTACACCTTC.

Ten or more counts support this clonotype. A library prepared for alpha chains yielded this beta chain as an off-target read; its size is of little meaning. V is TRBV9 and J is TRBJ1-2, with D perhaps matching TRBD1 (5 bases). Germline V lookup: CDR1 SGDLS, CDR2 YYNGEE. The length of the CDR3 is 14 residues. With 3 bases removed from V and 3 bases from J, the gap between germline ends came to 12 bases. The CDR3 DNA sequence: TGTGCCAGCAGCGCAGGGTCGGGACACTATGGCTACACCTTC. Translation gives CASSAGSGHYGYTF.

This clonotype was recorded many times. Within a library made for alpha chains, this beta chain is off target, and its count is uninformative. The CDR3 region is CATSEATDTQYF. For the CDR3, the DNA is TGTGCCACCAGTGAGGCCACAGATACGCAGTATTTT. This sequence joins TRBV24-1 and TRBJ2-3, with unresolved D. Per germline, CDR1 KGHDR and CDR2 SFDVKD. The CDR3 loop spans 12 amino acids. The V and J ends lost 4 bases and 2 bases respectively, with 3 bases between them.

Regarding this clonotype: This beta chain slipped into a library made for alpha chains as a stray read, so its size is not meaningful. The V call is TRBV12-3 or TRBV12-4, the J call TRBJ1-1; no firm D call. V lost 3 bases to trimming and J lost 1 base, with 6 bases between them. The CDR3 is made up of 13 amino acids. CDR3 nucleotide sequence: TGTGCCAGCAGTTTGAGGCCGAACACTGAAGCTTTCTTT. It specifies CASSLRPNTEAFF.